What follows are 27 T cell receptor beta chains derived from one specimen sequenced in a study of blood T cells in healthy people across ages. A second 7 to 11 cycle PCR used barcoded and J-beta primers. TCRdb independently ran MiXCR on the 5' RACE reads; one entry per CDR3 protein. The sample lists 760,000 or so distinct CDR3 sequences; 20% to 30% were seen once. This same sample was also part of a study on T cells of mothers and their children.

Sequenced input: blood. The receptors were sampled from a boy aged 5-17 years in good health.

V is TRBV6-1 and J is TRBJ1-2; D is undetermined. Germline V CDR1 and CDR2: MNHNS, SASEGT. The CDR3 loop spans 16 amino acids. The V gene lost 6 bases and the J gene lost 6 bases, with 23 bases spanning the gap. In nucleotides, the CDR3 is TGTGCCAGCAGGAGTGCCAGAGTAATAACACAACATGGCTACACCTTC. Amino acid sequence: CASRSARVITQHGYTF.

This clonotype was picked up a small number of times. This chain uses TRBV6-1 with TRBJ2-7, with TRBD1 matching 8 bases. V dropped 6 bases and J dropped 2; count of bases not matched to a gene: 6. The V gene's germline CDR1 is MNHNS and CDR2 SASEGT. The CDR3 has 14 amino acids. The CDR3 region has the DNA TGTGCCAGCAGAGTGGCAGGGGGCCCCTACGAGCAGTACTTC. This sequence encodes CASRVAGGPYEQYF.

Written as DNA, the CDR3 is TGCGCCAGCAATTGGGGCGCGGGAGAGGAGGAGACCCAGTACTTC. This translates into CASNWGAGEEETQYF. The chain carries TRBV5-1 and TRBJ2-5, with TRBD2 matching 7 bases. This CDR3 spans 15 amino acids. The V and J ends lost 6 bases and 5 bases, in that order; junction bases with no gene match: 13. Germline V gene sequence: CDR1 SGHRS, CDR2 YFSETQ.

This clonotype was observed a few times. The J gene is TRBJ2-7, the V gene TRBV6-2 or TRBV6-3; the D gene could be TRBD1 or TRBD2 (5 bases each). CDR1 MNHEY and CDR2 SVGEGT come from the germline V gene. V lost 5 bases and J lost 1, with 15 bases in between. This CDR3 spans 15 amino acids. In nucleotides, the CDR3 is TGTGCCAGCAGTGACCGGGACCCACCTTCCTACGAGCAGTACTTC. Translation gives CASSDRDPPSYEQYF.

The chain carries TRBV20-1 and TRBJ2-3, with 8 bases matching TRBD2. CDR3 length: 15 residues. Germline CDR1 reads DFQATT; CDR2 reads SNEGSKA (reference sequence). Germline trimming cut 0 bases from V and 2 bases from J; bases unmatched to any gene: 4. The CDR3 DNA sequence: TGCAGTGCTAGAGAGGTCGGGGGGGCCACAGATACGCAGTATTTT. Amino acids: CSAREVGGATDTQYF.

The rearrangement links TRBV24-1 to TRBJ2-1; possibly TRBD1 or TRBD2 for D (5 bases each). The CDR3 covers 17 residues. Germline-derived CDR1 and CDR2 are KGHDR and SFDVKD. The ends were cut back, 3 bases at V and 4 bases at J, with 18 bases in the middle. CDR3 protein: CATSDGTGTEFYNEQFF. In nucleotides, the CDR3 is TGTGCCACCAGTGATGGGACCGGGACGGAATTTTACAATGAGCAGTTCTTC.

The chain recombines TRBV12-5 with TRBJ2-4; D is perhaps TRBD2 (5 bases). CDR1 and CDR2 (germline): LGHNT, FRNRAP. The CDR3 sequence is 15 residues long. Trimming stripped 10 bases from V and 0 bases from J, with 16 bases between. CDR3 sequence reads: CANRGQIPAKNIQYF. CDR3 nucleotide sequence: TGTGCTAATCGGGGTCAGATCCCAGCCAAAAACATTCAGTACTTC.

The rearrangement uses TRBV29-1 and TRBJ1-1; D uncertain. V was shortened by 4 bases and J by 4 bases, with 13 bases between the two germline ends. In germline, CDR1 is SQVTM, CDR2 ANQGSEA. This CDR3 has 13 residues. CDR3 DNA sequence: TGCAGCGTTGTTTCTGGGTTGCGCACTGAAGCTTTCTTT. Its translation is CSVVSGLRTEAFF.

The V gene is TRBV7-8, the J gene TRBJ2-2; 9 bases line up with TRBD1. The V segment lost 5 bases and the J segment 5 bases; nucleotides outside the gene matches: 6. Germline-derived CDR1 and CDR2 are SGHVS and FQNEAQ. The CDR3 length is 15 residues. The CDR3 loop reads CASSTRQGGTGELFF. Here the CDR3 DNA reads TGTGCCAGCAGCACCAGACAGGGGGGGACCGGGGAGCTGTTTTTT.

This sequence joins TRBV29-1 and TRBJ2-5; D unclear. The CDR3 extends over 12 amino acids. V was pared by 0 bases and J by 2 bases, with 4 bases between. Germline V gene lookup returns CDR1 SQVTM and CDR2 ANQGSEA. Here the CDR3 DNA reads TGCAGCGTTGAAGAAGAACAAGAGACCCAGTACTTC. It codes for CSVEEEQETQYF.

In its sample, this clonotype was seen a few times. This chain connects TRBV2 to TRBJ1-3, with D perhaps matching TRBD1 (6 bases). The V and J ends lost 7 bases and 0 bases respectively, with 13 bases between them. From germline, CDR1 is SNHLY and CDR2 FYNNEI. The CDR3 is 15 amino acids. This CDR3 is CASKPGHFSGNTIYF. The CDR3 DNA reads TGTGCCAGCAAACCGGGACATTTCTCTGGAAACACCATATATTTT.

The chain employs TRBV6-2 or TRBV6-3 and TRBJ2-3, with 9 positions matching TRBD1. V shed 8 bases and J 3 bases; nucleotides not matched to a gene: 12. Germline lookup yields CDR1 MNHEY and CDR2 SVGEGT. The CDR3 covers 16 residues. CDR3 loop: CASLKDGTGITDTQYF. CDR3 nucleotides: TGTGCCAGCTTAAAAGACGGGACAGGGATAACAGATACGCAGTATTTT.

CDR3 in amino acids: CSARVQGGIPEAFF. The CDR3 DNA sequence: TGCAGTGCTAGAGTGCAGGGGGGAATCCCTGAAGCTTTCTTT. V gene TRBV20-1 combines with J gene TRBJ1-1; 7 positions match TRBD1. Germline loops: CDR1 DFQATT, CDR2 SNEGSKA (reference sequence). V shed 1 base and J 6 bases; nucleotides not matched to a gene: 8. This CDR3 comprises 14 residues.

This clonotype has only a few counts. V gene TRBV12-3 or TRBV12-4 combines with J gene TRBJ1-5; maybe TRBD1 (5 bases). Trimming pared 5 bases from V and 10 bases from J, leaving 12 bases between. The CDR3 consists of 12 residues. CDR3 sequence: CASSPRQSPQHF. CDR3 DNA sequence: TGTGCCAGCAGTCCCAGACAGTCCCCCCAGCATTTT.

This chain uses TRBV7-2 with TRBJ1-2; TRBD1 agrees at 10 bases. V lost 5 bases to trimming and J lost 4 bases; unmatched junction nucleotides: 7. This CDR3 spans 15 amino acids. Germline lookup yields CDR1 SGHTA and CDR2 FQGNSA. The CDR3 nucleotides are TGTGCCAGCAGCAAGACAGGGGGCGCGAGCTATGGCTACACCTTC. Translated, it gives CASSKTGGASYGYTF.

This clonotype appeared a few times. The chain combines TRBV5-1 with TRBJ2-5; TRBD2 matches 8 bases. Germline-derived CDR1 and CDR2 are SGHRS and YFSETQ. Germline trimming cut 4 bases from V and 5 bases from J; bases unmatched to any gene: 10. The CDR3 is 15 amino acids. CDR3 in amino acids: CASSGAGGSEETQYF. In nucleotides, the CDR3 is TGCGCCAGCAGCGGTGCGGGGGGCTCCGAGGAGACCCAGTACTTC.

This CDR3 reads CASSPVPGQQFF. The CDR3 DNA reads as TGTGCCAGCTCACCAGTTCCGGGACAGCAGTTCTTC. V and J are TRBV18 and TRBJ2-5; the D call may be TRBD1 or TRBD2 (5 bases each). The better agreement between TRBJ2-1 and the DNA end casts doubt on the J call. From germline, CDR1 is KGHSH and CDR2 LQKENI. CDR3 length: 12 residues.

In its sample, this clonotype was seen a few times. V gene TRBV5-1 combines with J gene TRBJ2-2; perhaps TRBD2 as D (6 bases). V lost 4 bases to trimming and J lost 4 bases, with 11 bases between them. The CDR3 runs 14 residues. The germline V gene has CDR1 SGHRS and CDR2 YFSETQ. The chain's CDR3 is CASSQREFTGELFF. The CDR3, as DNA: TGCGCCAGCAGCCAACGGGAGTTCACCGGGGAGCTGTTTTTT.

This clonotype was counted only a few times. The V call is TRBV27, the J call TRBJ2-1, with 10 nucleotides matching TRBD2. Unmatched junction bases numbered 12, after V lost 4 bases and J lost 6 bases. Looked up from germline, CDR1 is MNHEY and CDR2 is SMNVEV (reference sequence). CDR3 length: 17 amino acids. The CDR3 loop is CASSSTSSGSLANEQFF. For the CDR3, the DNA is TGTGCCAGCAGTTCTACGTCTAGCGGGAGTCTTGCCAATGAGCAGTTCTTC.

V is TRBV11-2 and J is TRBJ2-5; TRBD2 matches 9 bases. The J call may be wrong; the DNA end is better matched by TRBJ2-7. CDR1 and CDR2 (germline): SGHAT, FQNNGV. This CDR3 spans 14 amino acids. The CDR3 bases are TGTGCCAGCAGCTTCGGACTAGCGCCCTACGAGCAGTACTTC. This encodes CASSFGLAPYEQYF.

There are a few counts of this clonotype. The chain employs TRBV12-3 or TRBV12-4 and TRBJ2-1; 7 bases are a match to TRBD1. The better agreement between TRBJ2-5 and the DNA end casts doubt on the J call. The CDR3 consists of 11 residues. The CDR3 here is CASLSGGTQYF. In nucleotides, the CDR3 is TGTGCCAGCCTCTCAGGGGGGACCCAGTACTTC.

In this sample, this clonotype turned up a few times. This CDR3 reads CASSPDRNAITDTQYF. As DNA, the CDR3 is TGTGCCAGCAGCCCGGACCGAAATGCGATCACAGATACGCAGTATTTT. This rearrangement joins TRBV3-1 to TRBJ2-3; D is undetermined. The V end was cut by 4 bases, the J end by 2 bases, with 16 bases between. From germline, CDR1 is LGHDT and CDR2 YNNKEL (reference sequence). The CDR3 totals 16 residues.

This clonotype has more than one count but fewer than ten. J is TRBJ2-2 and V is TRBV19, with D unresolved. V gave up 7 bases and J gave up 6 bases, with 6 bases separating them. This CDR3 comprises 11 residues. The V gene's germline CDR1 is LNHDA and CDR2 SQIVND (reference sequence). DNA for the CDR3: TGTGCCAGTACCTTTGCCGGGGAGCTGTTTTTT. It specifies CASTFAGELFF.

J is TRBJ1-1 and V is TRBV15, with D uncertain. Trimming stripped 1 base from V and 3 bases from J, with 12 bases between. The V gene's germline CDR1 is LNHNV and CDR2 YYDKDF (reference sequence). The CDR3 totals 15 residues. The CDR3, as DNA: TGTGCCACCAGCAGAGTGCCCAATGCGGACACTGAAGCTTTCTTT. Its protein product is CATSRVPNADTEAFF.

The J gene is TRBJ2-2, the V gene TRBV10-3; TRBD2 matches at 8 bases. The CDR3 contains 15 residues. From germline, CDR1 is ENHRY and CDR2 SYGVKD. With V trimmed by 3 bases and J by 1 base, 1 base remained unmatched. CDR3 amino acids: CAISETSGNTGELFF. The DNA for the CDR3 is TGTGCCATCAGTGAAACTAGCGGGAACACCGGGGAGCTGTTTTTT.

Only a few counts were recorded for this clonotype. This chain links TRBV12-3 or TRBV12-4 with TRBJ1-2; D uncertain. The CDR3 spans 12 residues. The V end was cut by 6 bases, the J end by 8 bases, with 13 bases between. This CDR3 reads CASSGSREGYTF. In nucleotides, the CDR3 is TGTGCCAGCAGCGGGTCGCGGGAGGGCTACACCTTC.

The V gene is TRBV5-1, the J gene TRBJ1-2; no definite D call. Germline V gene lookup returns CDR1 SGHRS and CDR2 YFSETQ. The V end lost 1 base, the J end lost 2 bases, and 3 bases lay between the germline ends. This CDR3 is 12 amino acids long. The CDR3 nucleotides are TGCGCCAGCAGCTTGAACAACTATGGCTACACCTTC. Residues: CASSLNNYGYTF.